This T cell receptor beta chain was found in a study of CD8 T cells in ankylosing spondylitis. One entry per CDR3 protein results from TCRdb running MiXCR on the 5' RACE reads. The data contain approximately 200,000 distinct CDR3 sequences, 9.5% to 15% of them singletons. This clonotype was detected only a few times. There are 15 residues in the CDR3. V dropped 8 bases and J dropped 5 bases, with 19 bases sitting between them. From germline, CDR1 is MNHEY and CDR2 SMNVEV (reference sequence). Sequenced: blood, either unsorted or a sorted T cell fraction (not recorded which). This clonotype was sampled from a male donor with ankylosing spondylitis or in good health (not recorded which). This chain links TRBV27 with TRBJ2-1; D possibly corresponds to TRBD2 (6 bases). The CDR3 coding sequence is TGTGCCAGCCTCAATCTAGCGTGGGGGGACAATGAGCAGTTCTTC. Translating gives CASLNLAWGDNEQFF.